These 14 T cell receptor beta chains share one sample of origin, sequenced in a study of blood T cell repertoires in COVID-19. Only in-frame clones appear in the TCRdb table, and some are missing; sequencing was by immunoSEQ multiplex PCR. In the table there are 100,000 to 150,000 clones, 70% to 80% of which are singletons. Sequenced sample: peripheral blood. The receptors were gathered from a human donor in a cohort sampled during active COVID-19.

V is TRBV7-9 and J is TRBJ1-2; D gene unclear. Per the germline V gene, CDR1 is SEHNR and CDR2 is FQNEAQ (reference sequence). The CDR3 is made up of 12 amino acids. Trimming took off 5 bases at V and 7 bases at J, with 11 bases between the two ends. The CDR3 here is CASSPEVAGYTF. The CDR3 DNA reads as TGTGCCAGCAGCCCCGAGGTGGCTGGCTACACCTTC.

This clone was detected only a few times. In nucleotides, the CDR3 is TGTGCCAGCAGCGCAACTGCGAACACCGGGGAGCTGTTTTTT. Its translation is CASSATANTGELFF. This chain connects TRBV3-1 (or the pseudogene TRBV3-2) to TRBJ2-2, with unresolved D. CDR1 is LGHDT, CDR2 YNNKEL, per germline (reference sequence). Trimming removed 5 bases from V and 0 bases from J, with 7 bases in between. This CDR3 has 14 residues.

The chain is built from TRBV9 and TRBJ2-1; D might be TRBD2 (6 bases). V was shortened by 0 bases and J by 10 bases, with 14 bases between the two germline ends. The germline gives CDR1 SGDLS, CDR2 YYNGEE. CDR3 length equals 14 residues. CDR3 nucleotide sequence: TGTGCCAGCAGCGTAGGGCCCAGGGCGGGGGAGCAGTTCTTC. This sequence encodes CASSVGPRAGEQFF. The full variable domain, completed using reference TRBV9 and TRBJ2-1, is DSGVTQTPKHLITATGQRVTLRCSPRSGDLSVYWYQQSLDQGLQFLIQYYNGEERAKGNILERFSAQQFPDLHSELNLSSLELGDSALYFCASSVGPRAGEQFFGPGTRLTVL.

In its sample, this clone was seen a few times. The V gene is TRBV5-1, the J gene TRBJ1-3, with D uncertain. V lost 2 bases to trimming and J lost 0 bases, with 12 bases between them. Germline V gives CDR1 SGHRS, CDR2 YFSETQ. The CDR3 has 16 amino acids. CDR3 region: CASSLGGIVSGNTIYF. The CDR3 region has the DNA TGCGCCAGCAGCTTAGGAGGGATTGTCTCTGGAAACACCATATATTTT.

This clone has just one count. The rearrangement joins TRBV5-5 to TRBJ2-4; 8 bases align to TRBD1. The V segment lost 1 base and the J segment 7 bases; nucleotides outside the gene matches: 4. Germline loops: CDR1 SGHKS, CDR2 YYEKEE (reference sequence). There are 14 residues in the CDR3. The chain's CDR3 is CASSLTGGLNIQYF. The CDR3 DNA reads TGTGCCAGCAGCTTGACAGGGGGGTTGAACATTCAGTACTTC.

The CDR3 loop reads CAISESATSRGIETQYF. The CDR3 bases are TGTGCCATCAGTGAGTCAGCCACCAGTAGGGGGATTGAGACCCAGTACTTC. V usage is TRBV10-3 and J usage is TRBJ2-5; TRBD1 might be the D (6 bases). The germline V and J ends were trimmed by 0 bases and 5 bases, with 19 bases remaining between them. Germline V gives CDR1 ENHRY, CDR2 SYGVKD. The CDR3 has 17 amino acids.

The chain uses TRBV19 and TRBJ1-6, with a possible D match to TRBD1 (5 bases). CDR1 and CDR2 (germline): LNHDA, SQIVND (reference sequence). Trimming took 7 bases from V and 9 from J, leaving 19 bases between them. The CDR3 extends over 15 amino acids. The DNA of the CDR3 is TGTGCCAGTACGAGCAGACAGAAGTCGAGTTCACCCCTCCACTTT. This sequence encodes CASTSRQKSSSPLHF.

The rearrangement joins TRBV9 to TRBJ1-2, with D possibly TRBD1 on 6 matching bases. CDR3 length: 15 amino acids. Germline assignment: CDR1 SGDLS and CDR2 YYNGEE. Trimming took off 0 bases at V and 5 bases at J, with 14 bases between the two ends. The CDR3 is CASSVEDRTSYGYTF. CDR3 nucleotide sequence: TGTGCCAGCAGCGTAGAAGACAGGACCTCTTATGGCTACACCTTC.

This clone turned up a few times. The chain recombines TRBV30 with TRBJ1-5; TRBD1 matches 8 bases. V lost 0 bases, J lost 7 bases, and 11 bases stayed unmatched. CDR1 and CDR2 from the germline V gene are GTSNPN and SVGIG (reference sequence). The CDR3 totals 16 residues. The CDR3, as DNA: TGTGCCTGGAGTGTACCGCACAGGGGGTCTGGACAGCCCCAGCATTTT. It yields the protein CAWSVPHRGSGQPQHF.

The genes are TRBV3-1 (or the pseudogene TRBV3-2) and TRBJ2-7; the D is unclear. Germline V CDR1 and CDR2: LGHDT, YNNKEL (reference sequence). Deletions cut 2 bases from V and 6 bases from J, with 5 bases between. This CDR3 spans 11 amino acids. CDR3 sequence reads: CASSQNREQYF. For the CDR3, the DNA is TGTGCCAGCAGCCAAAATCGCGAGCAGTACTTC.

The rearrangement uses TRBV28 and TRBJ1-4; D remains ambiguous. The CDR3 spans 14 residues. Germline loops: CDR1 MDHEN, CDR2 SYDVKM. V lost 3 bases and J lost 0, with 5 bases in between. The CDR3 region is CASSFRTTNEKLFF. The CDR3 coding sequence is TGTGCCAGCAGTTTTAGAACAACTAATGAAAAACTGTTTTTT.

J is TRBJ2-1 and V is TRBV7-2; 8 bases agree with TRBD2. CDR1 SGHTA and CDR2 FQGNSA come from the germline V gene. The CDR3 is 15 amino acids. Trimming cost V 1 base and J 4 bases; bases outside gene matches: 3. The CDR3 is CASSLELAEYNEQFF. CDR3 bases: TGTGCCAGCAGCTTAGAACTAGCGGAGTACAATGAGCAGTTCTTC.

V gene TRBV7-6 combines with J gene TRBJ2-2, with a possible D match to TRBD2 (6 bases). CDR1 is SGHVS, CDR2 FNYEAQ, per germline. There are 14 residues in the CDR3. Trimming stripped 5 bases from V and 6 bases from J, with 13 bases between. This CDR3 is CASSVLRGSGELFF. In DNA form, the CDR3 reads TGTGCCAGCAGCGTACTCCGGGGGTCCGGGGAGCTGTTTTTT.

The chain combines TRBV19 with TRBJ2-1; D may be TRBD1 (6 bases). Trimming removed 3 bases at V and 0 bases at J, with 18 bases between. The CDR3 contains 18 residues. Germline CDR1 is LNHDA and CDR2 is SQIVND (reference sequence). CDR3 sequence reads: CASSMTRTASSSYNEQFF. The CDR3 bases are TGTGCCAGTAGTATGACTCGGACAGCCTCGAGCTCCTACAATGAGCAGTTCTTC.